This T cell receptor beta chain derives from a study of blood T cell repertoires in COVID-19. As for the study in general: T cells, B-cell-depleted T cells, or PBMCs supplied cDNA or gDNA.

Generated by immunoSEQ multiplex PCR, the TCRdb table keeps only in-frame clones and is missing some. The sample includes roughly 150,000 clones, 80% to 85% of them seen just once. This clone was picked up a small number of times. Germline V gene lookup returns CDR1 SNHLY and CDR2 FYNNEI. V trimming: 6 bases; J trimming: 4 bases; junction bases outside the gene matches: 6. This CDR3 region has 15 residues. Participants reported their clinical history, and cohort assignment relied on those reports. A case of COVID-19 had been met by exposed participants within 2 weeks before study entry. This clonotype originated in a man in his 70s who had been exposed to COVID-19. The chain carries TRBV2 and TRBJ1-6, with 7 bases matching TRBD1. The sequenced material came from PBMCs or T cells enriched from blood (not recorded which). The CDR3 DNA reads TGTGCCAGCAGCGAGAGACAGGGTTATAATTCACCCCTCCACTTT. This sequence encodes CASSERQGYNSPLHF.